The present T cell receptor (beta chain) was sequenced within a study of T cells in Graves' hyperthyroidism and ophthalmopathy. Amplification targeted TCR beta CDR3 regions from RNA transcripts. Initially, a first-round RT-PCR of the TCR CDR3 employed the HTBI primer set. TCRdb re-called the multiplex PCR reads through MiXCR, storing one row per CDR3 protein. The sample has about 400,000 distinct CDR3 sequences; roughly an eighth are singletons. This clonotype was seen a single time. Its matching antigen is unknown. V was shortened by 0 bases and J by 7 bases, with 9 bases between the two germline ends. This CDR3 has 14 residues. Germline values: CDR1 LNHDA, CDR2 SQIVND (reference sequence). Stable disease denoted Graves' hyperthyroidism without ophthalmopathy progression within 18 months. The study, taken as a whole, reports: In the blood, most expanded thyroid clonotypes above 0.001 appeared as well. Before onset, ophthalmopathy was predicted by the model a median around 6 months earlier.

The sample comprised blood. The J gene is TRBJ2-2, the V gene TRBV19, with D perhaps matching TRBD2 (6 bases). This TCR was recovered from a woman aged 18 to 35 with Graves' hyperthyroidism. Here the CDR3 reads CASSIEARGGELFF. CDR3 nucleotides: TGTGCCAGTAGTATAGAGGCGCGGGGCGGGGAGCTGTTTTTT.